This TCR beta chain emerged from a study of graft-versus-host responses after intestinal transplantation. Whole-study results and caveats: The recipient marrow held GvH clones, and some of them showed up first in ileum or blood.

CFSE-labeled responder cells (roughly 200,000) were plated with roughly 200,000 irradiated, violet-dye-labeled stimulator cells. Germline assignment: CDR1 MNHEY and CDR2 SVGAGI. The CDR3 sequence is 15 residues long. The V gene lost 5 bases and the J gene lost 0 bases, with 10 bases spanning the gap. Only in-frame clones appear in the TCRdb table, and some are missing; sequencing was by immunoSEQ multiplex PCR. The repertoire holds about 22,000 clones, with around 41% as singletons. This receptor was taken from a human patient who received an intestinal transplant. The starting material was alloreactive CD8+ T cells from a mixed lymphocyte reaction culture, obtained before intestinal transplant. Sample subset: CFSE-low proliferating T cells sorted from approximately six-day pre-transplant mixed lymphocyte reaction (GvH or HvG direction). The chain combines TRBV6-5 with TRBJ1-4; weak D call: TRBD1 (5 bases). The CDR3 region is CASSRRGATNEKLFF. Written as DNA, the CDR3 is TGTGCCAGCAGTAGGAGGGGAGCAACTAATGAAAAACTGTTTTTT.